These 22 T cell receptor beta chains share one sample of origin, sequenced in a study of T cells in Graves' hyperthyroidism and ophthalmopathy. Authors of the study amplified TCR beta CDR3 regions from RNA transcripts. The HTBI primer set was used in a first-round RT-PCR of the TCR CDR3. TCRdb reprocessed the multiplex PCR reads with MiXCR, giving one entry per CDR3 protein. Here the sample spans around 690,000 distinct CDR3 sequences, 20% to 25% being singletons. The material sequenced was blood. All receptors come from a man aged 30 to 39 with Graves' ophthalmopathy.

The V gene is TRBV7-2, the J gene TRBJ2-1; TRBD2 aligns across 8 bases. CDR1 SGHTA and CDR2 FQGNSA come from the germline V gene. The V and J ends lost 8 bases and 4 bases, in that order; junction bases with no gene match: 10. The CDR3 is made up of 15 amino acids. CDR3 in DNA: TGTGCCAGCGTAACTTCTAGCGGGCCGTACAATGAGCAGTTCTTC. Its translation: CASVTSSGPYNEQFF.

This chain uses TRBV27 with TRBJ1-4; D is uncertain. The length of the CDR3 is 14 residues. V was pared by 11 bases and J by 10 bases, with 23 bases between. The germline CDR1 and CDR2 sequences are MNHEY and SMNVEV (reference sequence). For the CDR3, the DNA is TGTGCCCCCCGGGGTTCCCCAAAGCTAGGAAAACTGTTTTTT. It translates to CAPRGSPKLGKLFF.

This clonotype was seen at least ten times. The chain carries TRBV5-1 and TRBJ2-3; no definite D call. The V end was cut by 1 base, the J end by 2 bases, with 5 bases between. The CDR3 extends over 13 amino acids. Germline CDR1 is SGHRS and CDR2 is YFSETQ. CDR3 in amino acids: CASSLYNTDTQYF. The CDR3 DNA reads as TGCGCCAGCAGCTTGTATAACACAGATACGCAGTATTTT.

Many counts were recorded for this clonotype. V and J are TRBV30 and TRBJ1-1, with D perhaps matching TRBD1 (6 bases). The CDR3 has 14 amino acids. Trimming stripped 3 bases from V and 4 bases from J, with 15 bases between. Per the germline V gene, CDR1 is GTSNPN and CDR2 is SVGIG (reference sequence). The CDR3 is CAWSPGGAVTEAFF. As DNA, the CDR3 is TGTGCCTGGAGCCCGGGGGGGGCAGTCACTGAAGCTTTCTTT.

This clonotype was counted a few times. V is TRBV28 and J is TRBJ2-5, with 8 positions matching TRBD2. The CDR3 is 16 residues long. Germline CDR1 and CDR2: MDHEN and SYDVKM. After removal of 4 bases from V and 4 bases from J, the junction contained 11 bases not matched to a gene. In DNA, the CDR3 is TGTGCCAGCAGTTCCCCGGGTAGCGGGATAGGAGAGACCCAGTACTTC. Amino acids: CASSSPGSGIGETQYF.

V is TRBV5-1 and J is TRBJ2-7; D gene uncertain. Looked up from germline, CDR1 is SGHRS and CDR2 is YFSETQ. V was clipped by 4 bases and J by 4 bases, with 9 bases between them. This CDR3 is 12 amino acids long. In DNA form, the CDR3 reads TGCGCCAGCAGCGGGGTTGATTACGAGCAGTACTTC. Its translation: CASSGVDYEQYF.

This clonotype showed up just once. CDR3 coding DNA: TGTGCCAGCAGACTGACTAGCGTGATGACAGATACGCAGTATTTT. It is translated as CASRLTSVMTDTQYF. The chain links TRBV6-4 to TRBJ2-3; 8 bases match TRBD2. The CDR3 sequence is 15 residues long. J lost 3 bases, V lost 6 bases, and 8 bases had no gene match. The germline V gene has CDR1 MRHNA and CDR2 SNTAGT.

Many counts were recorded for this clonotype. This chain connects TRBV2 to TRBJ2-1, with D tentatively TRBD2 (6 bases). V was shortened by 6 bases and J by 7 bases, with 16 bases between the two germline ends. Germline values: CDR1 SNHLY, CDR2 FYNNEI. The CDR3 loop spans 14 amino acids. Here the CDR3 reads CASSGRGGRNEQFF. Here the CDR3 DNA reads TGTGCCAGCAGCGGTAGAGGAGGGAGGAATGAGCAGTTCTTC.

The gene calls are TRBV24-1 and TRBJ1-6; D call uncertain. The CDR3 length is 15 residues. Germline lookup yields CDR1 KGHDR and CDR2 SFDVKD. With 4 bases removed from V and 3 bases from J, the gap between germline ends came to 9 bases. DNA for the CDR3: TGTGCCACCAGTGAGCCCGGGAACTATAATTCACCCCTCCACTTT. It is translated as CATSEPGNYNSPLHF.

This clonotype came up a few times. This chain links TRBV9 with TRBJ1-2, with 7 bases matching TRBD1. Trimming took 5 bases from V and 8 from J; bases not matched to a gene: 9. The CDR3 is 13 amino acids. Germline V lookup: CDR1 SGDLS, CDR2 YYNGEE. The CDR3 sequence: CASRSQGPEGYTF. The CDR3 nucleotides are TGTGCCAGCAGATCACAGGGGCCGGAAGGCTACACCTTC.

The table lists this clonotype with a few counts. CDR3 residues: CASSFLDRAPQETQYF. Written as DNA, the CDR3 is TGTGCCAGCAGCTTCCTGGACAGGGCCCCTCAAGAGACCCAGTACTTC. V is TRBV13 and J is TRBJ2-5; TRBD1 aligns across 8 bases. There are 16 residues in the CDR3. Losses at the gene ends were 3 bases for V and 2 bases for J; bases not matched to a gene: 8. Germline lookup yields CDR1 PRHDT and CDR2 FYEKMQ (reference sequence).

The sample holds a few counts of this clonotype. Written as DNA, the CDR3 is TGTGCCAGCAGTTACTCTAGCGGGAGGGGCACCGGGGAGCTGTTTTTT. This sequence encodes CASSYSSGRGTGELFF. The chain links TRBV6-5 to TRBJ2-2; 11 nucleotides align to TRBD2. The J segment lost 4 bases and the V segment lost 0 bases, leaving 1 base of the junction unmatched. CDR3 length: 16 amino acids. Per the germline V gene, CDR1 is MNHEY and CDR2 is SVGAGI.

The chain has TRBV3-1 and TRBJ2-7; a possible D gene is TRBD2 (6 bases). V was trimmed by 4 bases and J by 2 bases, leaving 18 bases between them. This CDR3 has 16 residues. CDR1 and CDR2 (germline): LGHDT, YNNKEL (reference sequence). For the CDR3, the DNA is TGTGCCAGCAGCCCGCGGACGGACTACTTTCCCTACGAGCAGTACTTC. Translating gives CASSPRTDYFPYEQYF.

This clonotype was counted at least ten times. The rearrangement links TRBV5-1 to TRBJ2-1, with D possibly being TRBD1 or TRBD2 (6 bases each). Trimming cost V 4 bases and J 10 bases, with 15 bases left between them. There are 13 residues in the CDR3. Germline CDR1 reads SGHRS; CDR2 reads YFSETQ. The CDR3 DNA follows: TGCGCCAGCAGCCGCCCTGAGGGGGGCGAGCAGTTCTTC. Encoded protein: CASSRPEGGEQFF.

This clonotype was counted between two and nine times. In DNA form, the CDR3 reads TGTGCCAGCAGCCGTTCGACAGGGGGCAATCAGCCCCAGCATTTT. This encodes CASSRSTGGNQPQHF. The gene calls are TRBV7-9 and TRBJ1-5; TRBD1 matches 8 bases. V shed 5 bases and J 2 bases; nucleotides not matched to a gene: 5. CDR1 SEHNR and CDR2 FQNEAQ come from the germline V gene (reference sequence). The CDR3 length is 15 residues.

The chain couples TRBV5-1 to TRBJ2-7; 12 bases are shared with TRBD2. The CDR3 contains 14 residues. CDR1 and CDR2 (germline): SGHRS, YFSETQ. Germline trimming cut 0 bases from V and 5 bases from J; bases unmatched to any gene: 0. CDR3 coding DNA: TGCGCCAGCAGCTTGGGGACTAGCGGGAACGAGCAGTACTTC. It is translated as CASSLGTSGNEQYF.

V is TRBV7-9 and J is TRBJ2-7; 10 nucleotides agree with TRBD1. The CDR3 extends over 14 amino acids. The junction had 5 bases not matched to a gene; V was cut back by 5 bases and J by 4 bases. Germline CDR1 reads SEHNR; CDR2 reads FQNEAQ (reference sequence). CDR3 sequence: CASSRRDRGYEQYF. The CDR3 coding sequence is TGTGCCAGCAGCCGTAGGGACAGGGGATACGAGCAGTACTTC.

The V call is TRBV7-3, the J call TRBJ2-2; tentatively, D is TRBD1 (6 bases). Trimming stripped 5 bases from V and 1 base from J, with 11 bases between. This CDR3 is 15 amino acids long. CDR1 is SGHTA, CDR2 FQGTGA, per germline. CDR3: CASSEQTGNTGELFF. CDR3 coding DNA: TGTGCCAGCAGCGAACAGACAGGGAACACCGGGGAGCTGTTTTTT. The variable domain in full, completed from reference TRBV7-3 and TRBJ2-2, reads GAGVSQTPSNKVTEKGKYVELRCDPISGHTALYWYRQSLGQGPEFLIYFQGTGAADDSGLPNDRFFAVRPEGSVSTLKIQRTERGDSAVYLCASSEQTGNTGELFFGEGSRLTVL.

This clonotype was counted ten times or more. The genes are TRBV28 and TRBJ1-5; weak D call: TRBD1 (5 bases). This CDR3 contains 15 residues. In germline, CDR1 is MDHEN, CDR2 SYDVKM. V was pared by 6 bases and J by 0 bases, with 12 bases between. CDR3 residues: CASRKQVDSNQPQHF. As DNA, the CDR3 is TGTGCCAGCAGGAAACAGGTCGATAGCAATCAGCCCCAGCATTTT.

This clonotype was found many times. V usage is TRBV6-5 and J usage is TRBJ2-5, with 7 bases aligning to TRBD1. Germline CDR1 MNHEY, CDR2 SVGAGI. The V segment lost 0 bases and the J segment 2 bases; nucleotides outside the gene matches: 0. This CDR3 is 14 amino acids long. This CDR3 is CASSYSTGQETQYF. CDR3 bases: TGTGCCAGCAGTTACTCGACAGGGCAAGAGACCCAGTACTTC.

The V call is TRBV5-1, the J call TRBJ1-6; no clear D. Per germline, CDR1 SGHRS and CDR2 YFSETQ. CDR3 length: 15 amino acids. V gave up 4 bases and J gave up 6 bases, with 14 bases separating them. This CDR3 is CASSTRTDFNSPLHF. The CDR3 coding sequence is TGCGCCAGCAGCACCAGGACGGATTTTAATTCACCCCTCCACTTT.

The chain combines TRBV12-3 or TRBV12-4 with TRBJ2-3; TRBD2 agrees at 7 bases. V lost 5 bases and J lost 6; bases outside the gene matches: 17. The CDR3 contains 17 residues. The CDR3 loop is CASSPRREGRSGDTQYF. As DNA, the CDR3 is TGTGCCAGCAGTCCCCGGAGGGAGGGCCGATCAGGGGATACGCAGTATTTT.